This TCR beta chain comes out of a study of human T cells and chemical hapten exposure. Study conclusions and caveats: There were significantly more large CDR3 similarity clusters among expanded TCRs than among controls.

TCRdb reprocessed the RACE reads via MiXCR and lists one record per CDR3 protein. Among 300,000 to 450,000 distinct CDR3 sequences listed, 5.1% were seen once. In its sample, this clonotype was seen a few times. Its antigen is currently unknown. V lost 8 bases and J 4 bases, leaving 11 bases between the germline ends. Per germline, CDR1 SNHLY and CDR2 FYNNEI. The CDR3 contains 13 residues. Time point reported: pre-sensitization, week 0. Sample treatment: therapeutic diphenylcyclopropenone sensitization with weekly scalp DPC. The receptor was derived from a woman aged 45-65 years with alopecia areata. Some clones in this sample may be carry-over from other donors' samples. The sample was whole blood, taken in connection with sensitization to the hapten diphenylcyclopropenone (DPC). This chain joins TRBV2 and TRBJ2-2; possibly TRBD1 for D (5 bases). CDR3 coding DNA: TGTGCCAGCGGCCTTAGGGGCACCGGGGAGCTGTTTTTT. Protein: CASGLRGTGELFF.